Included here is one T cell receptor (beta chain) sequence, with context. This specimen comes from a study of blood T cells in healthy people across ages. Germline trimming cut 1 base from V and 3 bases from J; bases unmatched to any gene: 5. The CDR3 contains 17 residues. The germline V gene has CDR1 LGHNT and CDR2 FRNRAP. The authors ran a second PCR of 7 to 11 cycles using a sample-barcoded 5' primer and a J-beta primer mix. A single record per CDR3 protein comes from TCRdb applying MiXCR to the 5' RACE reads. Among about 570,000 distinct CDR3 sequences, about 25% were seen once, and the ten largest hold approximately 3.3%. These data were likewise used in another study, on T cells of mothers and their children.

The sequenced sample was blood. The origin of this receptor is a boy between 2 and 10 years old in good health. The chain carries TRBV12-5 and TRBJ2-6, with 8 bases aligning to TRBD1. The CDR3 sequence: CASGLGQGALGANVLTF. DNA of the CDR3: TGTGCTAGTGGTTTGGGGCAGGGGGCGCTTGGGGCCAACGTCCTGACTTTC.